Sequencing of this T cell receptor (beta chain) was carried out in a study of neoadjuvant anti-PD-1 for oral cavity cancer (dated by TCRdb to 2020 to 2022). Study-level background: Before curative-intent surgical resection, most patients were given three to four biweekly doses of nivolumab at 3 mg/kg. For patients who did not progress, a fourth nivolumab dose was given around day 43, followed by definitive surgical resection on days 50-56. Responders were defined as patients with complete response, partial response or stable disease by RECIST 1.1; non-responders were defined as patients with progression. An approximately 32% response rate was observed in the parent correlative cohort, in which around 12 patients were included.

Taken with the paper, the label for time point translates to: before neoadjuvant nivolumab. Patients had been newly diagnosed with stage II-IVA oral cavity squamous cell carcinoma, and no prior systemic or radiation treatment had been given to the patients. The cohort consisted of patients with HPV-negative, locally advanced oral cavity squamous cell carcinoma. The samples were obtained from a longitudinal correlative study of a single-arm phase II trial testing neoadjuvant nivolumab in oral cavity squamous cell carcinoma. Subject-matched pre- and post-treatment PBMCs and tumors from three responders and three non-responders underwent genomic DNA-based TCRbeta sequencing. Genomic DNA was isolated from tumor tissue using the Maxwell RSC DNA from Tissue kit. This clone is assessed as hyperexpanded (1% or more). It has no known antigen specificity. Per-base qualities were not stored, and no clone one base away is much larger.

Survey sequencing of tumors used two replicates per sample, and the tumor libraries mostly started from 4.5 to 5 ug of input genomic DNA. The immunoSEQ hsTCRbeta kit was used to prepare TCRbeta libraries according to the manufacturer's instructions. The completed libraries were mixed into a single pool at 3 nM, then sequenced with an Illumina NovaSeq 6000 S4 flow cell. On the study's bioinformatics: Raw data preprocessing and quality control were performed with the immunoSEQ Analyzer. The analysis was limited to productive rearrangements, and each clonotype was defined by a unique CDR3 amino acid sequence. Repertoire clonality was estimated as the Gini-Simpson index, which was calculated using the R package tcR. Gini indices were compared with Student's t test, and associations with tumor size change were assessed by Pearson correlation. TCRdb provides this immuneACCESS table in a form limited to in-frame rearrangements. Some clones are lacking; in checked studies, under half of them reflect an unresolved V gene, and why the rest are absent is not known. V and J calls and clone size are given by that table; D and trimming were obtained from the DNA. The sample table lists about 12,000 clones, more than 55% of them with a count of one. The ten largest clones capture 9% to 15% of the sample.

Summary of the overall study and its limitations: Only three patients per response group were included in the TCR analyses, and the authors called for validation in larger cohorts. Larger post-treatment sizes of preexisting intratumoral clones correlated with greater tumor shrinkage, suggesting expansion of preexisting clones contributed to response. Higher pretreatment blood Treg/Th17 ratios correlated with both higher pretreatment blood TCRbeta clonality and lower post-treatment tumor TCRbeta clonality.

This specimen consisted of tumor tissue, obtained before nivolumab (anti-PD-1) treatment. The TCR comes from a person aged 40 to 85 with oral cavity squamous cell carcinoma.

CDR3 sequence: CASRTSGSTDTQYF. The base sequence is TGTGCCAGCAGGACTAGCGGGAGCACAGATACGCAGTATTTT. The V and J genes are TRBV6-5 and TRBJ2-3; 10 central nucleotides agree with TRBD2. According to the germline V gene, CDR1 reads MNHEY and CDR2 reads SVGAGI. Germline trimming: 6 bases from V, 0 bases from J; junction bases outside gene matches: 0. From cysteine to phenylalanine, the CDR3 is 14 amino acids long. Only the CDR3 DNA is retained, 42 bases long and in frame from the first base.